The source of this T cell receptor beta chain is a study of graft-versus-host responses after intestinal transplantation. Study background: Each recipient received anti-thymocyte globulin induction, then tacrolimus and steroids for about 3 years. Study observations and caveats: GvH clonotypes were identified within recipient marrow, with a subset emerging first in ileum or blood. Individuals who had graft-donor T cell macrochimerism had allografts that showed high graft-versus-host to host-versus-graft clonal ratios. Peak circulating GvH clone levels tracked with early post-transplant HvG declines.

Assay used: immunoSEQ multiplex PCR; TCRdb lists only in-frame clones, some missing. The table shows 75,000 to 90,000 clones, with roughly 91% occurring only once. Notes on this clone: Its target is not known.

J was trimmed by 0 bases and V by 2 bases; bases with no gene match: 6. Germline CDR1 and CDR2: LNHDA and SQIVND (reference sequence). The CDR3 has 18 residues. Sequenced material: unstimulated CD4+ T cells sorted from spleen or lymph node cells, taken before intestinal transplant. This chain joins TRBV19 and TRBJ2-2; 10 bases fit TRBD2. The sequence was collected from a human donor who received an intestinal transplant. In DNA, the CDR3 is TGTGCCAGTAGTATAATGAGCCTAGCGGGGGCGAACACCGGGGAGCTGTTTTTT. Protein: CASSIMSLAGANTGELFF.